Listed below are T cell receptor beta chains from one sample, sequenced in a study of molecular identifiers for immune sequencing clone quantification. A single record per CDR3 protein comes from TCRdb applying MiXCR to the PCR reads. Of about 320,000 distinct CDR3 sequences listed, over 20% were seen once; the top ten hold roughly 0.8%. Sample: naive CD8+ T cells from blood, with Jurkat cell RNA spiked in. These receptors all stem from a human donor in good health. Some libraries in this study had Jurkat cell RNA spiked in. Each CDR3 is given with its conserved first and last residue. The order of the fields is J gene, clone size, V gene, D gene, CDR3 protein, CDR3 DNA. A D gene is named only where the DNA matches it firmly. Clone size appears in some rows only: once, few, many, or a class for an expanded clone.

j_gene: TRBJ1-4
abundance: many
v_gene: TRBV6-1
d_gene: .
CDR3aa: CASSGTATNEKLFF
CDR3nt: TGTGCCAGCAGTGGGACAGCAACTAATGAAAAACTGTTTTTT

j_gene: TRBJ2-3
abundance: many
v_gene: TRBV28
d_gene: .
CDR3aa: CASSNSGPVHTDTQYF
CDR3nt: TGTGCCAGCAGCAATAGCGGCCCAGTACACACAGATACGCAGTATTTT

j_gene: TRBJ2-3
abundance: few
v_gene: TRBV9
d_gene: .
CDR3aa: CASSVAPRESTDTQYF
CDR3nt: TGTGCCAGCAGCGTAGCACCCAGGGAAAGCACAGATACGCAGTATTTT

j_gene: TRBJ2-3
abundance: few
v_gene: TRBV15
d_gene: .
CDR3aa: CATSRDLDSTDTQYF
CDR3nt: TGTGCCACCAGCAGAGATTTGGACAGCACAGATACGCAGTATTTT

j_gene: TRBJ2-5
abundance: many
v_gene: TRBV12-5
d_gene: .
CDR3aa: CASGLVPDRQETQYF
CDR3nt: TGTGCTAGTGGTTTGGTCCCGGACAGACAAGAGACCCAGTACTTC

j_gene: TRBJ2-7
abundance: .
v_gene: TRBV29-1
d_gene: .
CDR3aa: CSVESSAGRYEQYF
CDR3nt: TGCAGCGTTGAGAGTTCCGCGGGACGGTACGAGCAGTACTTC

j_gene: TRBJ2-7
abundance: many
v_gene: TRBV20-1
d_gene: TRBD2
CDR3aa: CSARTPLASGYEQYF
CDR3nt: TGCAGTGCTAGAACGCCACTAGCGTCGGGTTACGAGCAGTACTTC

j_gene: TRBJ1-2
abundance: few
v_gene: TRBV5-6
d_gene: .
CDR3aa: CASSLVNDYTF
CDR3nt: TGTGCCAGCAGCTTGGTAAACGACTACACCTTC

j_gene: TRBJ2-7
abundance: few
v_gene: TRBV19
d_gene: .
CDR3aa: CASSMGGYEQYF
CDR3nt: TGTGCCAGTAGTATGGGTGGGTACGAGCAGTACTTC

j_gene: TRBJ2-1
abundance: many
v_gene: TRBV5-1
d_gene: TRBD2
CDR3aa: CASSRGLADYNEQFF
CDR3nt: TGCGCCAGCAGCAGGGGACTAGCGGACTACAATGAGCAGTTCTTC

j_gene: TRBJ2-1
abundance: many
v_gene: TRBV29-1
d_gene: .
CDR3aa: CSVEDVWRDTSYNEQFF
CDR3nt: TGCAGCGTTGAAGATGTTTGGCGGGACACTTCCTACAATGAGCAGTTCTTC

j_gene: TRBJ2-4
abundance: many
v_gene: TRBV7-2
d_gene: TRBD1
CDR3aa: CASSLPVMVGGWNIQYF
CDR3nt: TGTGCCAGCAGCTTACCCGTCATGGTAGGGGGCTGGAACATTCAGTACTTC

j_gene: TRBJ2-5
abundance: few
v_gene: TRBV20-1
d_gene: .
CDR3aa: CSARSSGLTQYF
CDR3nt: TGCAGTGCTAGGAGCTCGGGGTTGACCCAGTACTTC

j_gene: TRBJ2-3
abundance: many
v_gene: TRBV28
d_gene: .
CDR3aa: CASSPLSGYTDTQYF
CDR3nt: TGTGCCAGCAGTCCTCTGAGCGGGTACACAGATACGCAGTATTTT

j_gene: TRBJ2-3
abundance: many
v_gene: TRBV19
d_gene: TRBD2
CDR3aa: CASSIIGGGLAGTDTQYF
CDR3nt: TGTGCCAGTAGTATCATAGGCGGGGGACTAGCGGGCACAGATACGCAGTATTTT

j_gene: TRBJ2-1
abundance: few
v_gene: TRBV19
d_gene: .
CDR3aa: CASSIASGTYNEQFF
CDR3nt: TGTGCCAGTAGTATAGCCAGCGGAACCTACAATGAGCAGTTCTTC

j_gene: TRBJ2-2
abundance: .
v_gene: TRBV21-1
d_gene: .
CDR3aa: CASSSRQRELGGELFF
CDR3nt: TGTGCCAGCAGCTCTCGACAGCGGGAGTTGGGCGGGGAGCTGTTTTTT

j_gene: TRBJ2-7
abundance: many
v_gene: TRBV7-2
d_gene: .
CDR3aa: CASSWAGPSYEQYF
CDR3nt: TGTGCCAGCAGTTGGGCGGGCCCCTCCTACGAGCAGTACTTC

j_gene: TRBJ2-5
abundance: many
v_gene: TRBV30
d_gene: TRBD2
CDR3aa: CAWSSGLAEETQYF
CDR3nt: TGTGCCTGGAGTTCTGGCCTAGCGGAAGAGACCCAGTACTTC

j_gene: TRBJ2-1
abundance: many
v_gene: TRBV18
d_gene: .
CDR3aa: CASSPGANEQFF
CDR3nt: TGTGCCAGCTCACCCGGAGCCAATGAGCAGTTCTTC

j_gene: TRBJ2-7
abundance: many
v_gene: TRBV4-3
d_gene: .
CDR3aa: CASSPTGSYEQYF
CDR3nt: TGTGCCAGCAGCCCTACAGGTTCCTACGAGCAGTACTTC

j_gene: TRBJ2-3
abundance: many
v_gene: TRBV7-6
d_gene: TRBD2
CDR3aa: CASSAATSGRADTQYF
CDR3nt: TGTGCCAGCAGCGCAGCGACTAGCGGGAGGGCAGATACGCAGTATTTT

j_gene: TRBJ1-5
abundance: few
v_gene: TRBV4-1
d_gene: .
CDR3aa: CASSQVWSINQPQHF
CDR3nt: TGCGCCAGCAGCCAAGTTTGGTCCATCAATCAGCCCCAGCATTTT

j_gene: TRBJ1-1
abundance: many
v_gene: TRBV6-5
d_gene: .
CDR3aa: CASSYSLGTEAFF
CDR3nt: TGTGCCAGCAGTTACTCGCTGGGCACTGAAGCTTTCTTT

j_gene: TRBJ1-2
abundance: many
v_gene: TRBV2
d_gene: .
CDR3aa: CASFREGYGYTF
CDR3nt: TGTGCCAGCTTCAGGGAGGGCTATGGCTACACCTTC

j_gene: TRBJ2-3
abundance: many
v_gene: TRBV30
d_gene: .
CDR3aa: CAWSVPTGPATDTQYF
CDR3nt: TGTGCCTGGAGTGTCCCCACAGGGCCCGCCACAGATACGCAGTATTTT

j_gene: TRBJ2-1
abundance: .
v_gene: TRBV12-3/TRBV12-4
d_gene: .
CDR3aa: CASSFADEQFF
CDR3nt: TGTGCCAGCAGCTTCGCCGATGAGCAGTTCTTC

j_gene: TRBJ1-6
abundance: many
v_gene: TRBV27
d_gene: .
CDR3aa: CASSLSRNNSPLHF
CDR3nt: TGTGCCAGCAGTTTATCGAGAAACAATTCACCCCTCCACTTT

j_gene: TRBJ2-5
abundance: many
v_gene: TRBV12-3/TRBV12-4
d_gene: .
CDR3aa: CASSGPGQQETQYF
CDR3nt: TGTGCCAGCAGTGGTCCGGGACAACAAGAGACCCAGTACTTC

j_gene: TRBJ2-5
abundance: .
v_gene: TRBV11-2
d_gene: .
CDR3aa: CASSLEYYQETQYF
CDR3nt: TGTGCCAGCAGCTTAGAGTACTACCAGGAGACCCAGTACTTC

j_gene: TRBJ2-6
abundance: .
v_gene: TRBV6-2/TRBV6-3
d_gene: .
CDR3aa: CASSFLGNSFSGANVLTF
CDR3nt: TGTGCCAGCAGTTTTCTCGGTAACTCCTTCTCTGGGGCCAACGTCCTGACTTTC

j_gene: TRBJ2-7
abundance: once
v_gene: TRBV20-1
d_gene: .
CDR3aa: CSARVGGLRVGEQYF
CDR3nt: TGCAGTGCTAGAGTTGGGGGCCTGAGGGTGGGCGAGCAGTACTTC

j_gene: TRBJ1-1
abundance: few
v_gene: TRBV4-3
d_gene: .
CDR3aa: CASSQDTSAYTEAFF
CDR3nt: TGCGCCAGCAGCCAAGATACATCGGCGTACACTGAAGCTTTCTTT

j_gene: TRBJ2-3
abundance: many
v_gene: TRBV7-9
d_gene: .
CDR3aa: CASSSNREPSESVTQYF
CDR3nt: TGTGCCAGCAGCTCTAATCGGGAGCCCTCTGAGTCGGTTACGCAGTATTTT

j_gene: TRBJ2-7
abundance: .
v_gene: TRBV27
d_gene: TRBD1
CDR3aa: CASAPSGQGSYEQYF
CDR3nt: TGTGCCAGCGCGCCCTCGGGACAGGGTTCCTACGAGCAGTACTTC

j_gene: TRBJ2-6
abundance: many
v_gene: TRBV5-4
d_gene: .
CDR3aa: CASSQTGTGANVLTF
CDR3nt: TGTGCCAGCAGTCAAACAGGGACTGGGGCCAACGTCCTGACTTTC

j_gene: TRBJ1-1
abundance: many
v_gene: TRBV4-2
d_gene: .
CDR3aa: CASSPGGGDTEAFF
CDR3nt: TGTGCCAGCAGCCCAGGTGGGGGGGACACTGAAGCTTTCTTT

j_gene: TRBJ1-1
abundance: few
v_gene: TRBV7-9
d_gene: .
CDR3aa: CASSSGHPRGTEAFF
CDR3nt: TGTGCCAGCAGCTCGGGACATCCTAGGGGGACTGAAGCTTTCTTT

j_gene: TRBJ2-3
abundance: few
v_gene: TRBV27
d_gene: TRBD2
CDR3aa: CASSLGAGAFTDTQYF
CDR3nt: TGTGCCAGCAGTTTGGGAGCGGGAGCTTTCACAGATACGCAGTATTTT

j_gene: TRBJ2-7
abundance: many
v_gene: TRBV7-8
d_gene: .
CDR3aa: CASSPDPAYEQYF
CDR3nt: TGTGCCAGCAGCCCGGACCCAGCCTACGAGCAGTACTTC

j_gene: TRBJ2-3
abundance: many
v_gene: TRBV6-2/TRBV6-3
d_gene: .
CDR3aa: CASSWGVNFADTQYF
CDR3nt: TGTGCCAGCAGTTGGGGAGTGAATTTCGCAGATACGCAGTATTTT

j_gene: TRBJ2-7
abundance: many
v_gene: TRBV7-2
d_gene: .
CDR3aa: CASSLPGVAYEQYF
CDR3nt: TGTGCCAGCAGCTTACCGGGAGTCGCGTACGAGCAGTACTTC

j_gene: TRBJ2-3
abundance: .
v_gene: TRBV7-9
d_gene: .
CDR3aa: CASSGNSGTSTDTQYF
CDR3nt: TGTGCCAGCAGCGGAAATAGCGGCACTAGCACAGATACGCAGTATTTT

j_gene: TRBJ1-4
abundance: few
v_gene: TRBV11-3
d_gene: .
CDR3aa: CASSLDKMAEKNEKLFF
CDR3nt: TGTGCCAGCAGCTTAGATAAAATGGCCGAAAAGAATGAAAAACTGTTTTTT

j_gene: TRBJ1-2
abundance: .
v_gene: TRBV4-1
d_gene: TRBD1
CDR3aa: CASSHESDRAIYGYTF
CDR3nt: TGCGCCAGCAGCCATGAATCAGACAGGGCAATCTATGGCTACACCTTC

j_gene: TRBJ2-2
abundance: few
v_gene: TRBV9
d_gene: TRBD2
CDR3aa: CASSVGTSMIGELFF
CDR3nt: TGTGCCAGCAGCGTAGGGACTAGCATGATCGGGGAGCTGTTTTTT

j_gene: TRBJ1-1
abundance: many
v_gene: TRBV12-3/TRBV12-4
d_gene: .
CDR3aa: CASTPMNTEAFF
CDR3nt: TGTGCCAGCACCCCCATGAACACTGAAGCTTTCTTT

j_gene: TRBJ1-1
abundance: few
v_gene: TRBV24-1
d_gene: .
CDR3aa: CATSDRVNTEAFF
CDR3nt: TGTGCCACCAGTGATAGGGTGAACACTGAAGCTTTCTTT

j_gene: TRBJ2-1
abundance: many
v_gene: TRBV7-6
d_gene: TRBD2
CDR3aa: CASSLPSAGALDEQFF
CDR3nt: TGTGCCAGCAGCCTCCCTTCAGCGGGGGCCCTGGATGAGCAGTTCTTC

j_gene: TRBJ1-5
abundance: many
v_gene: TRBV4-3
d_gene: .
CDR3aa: CASSQDPQDRYGNQPQHF
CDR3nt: TGCGCCAGCAGCCAAGATCCCCAGGACCGCTATGGCAATCAGCCCCAGCATTTT